This T cell receptor (beta chain) was observed in a study of brain T cells in children with intractable seizures. Profiled with immunoSEQ multiplex PCR; TCRdb holds only in-frame clones, not every one. The sample lists about 340,000 clones; over 90% were seen once. Time point specified: blood from clinic visit 5 months post-surgery; TSC patient then seizure free. The CDR3 totals 15 residues. Unmatched junction bases numbered 11, after V lost 4 bases and J lost 5 bases. Germline CDR1 is SGHVS and CDR2 is FQNEAQ. Sequenced here: peripheral blood, sampled 4 to 5 months after surgery. This TCR was sampled from a boy under two years old with tuberous sclerosis and intractable seizures. This chain uses TRBV7-8 with TRBJ2-7, with 7 bases that match TRBD2. Here the CDR3 DNA reads TGTGCCAGCAGCTGGGGGGGAGGGCGCGGAGACGAGCAGTACTTC. Protein: CASSWGGGRGDEQYF.